A selection of T cell receptor beta chains follows, all from one sample in a study of blood T cell repertoires in COVID-19. Data came from immunoSEQ multiplex PCR; TCRdb stores just in-frame clones and leaves some out. Among around 32,000 clones listed, roughly 93% were seen once. Sequencing used peripheral blood. These receptors originate from a male donor with active COVID-19. Both conserved end residues are part of each CDR3. Fields, in order: V gene, D gene, clone size, J gene, CDR3 DNA, CDR3 protein. The D gene is left open where the match is weak. The size entry is marked missing in some rows and otherwise reads once, few, many or a size class.

V gene: TRBV5-4
D gene: TRBD1
clone size: -
J gene: TRBJ1-2
CDR3 DNA: TGTGCCAGCAGCTTATCCCCAGGGGACAGAATAAAGCGGGGCTACACCTTC
CDR3 protein: CASSLSPGDRIKRGYTF

V gene: TRBV2
D gene: -
clone size: -
J gene: TRBJ2-2
CDR3 DNA: TGTGCCAGCACGATACTTGGACAGAACACCGGGGAGCTGTTTTTT
CDR3 protein: CASTILGQNTGELFF

V gene: TRBV30
D gene: -
clone size: -
J gene: TRBJ1-1
CDR3 DNA: TGTGCCTCGGTGAAGAAGGGGCGATTGAACACTGAAGCTTTCTTT
CDR3 protein: CASVKKGRLNTEAFF

V gene: TRBV2
D gene: -
clone size: -
J gene: TRBJ1-1
CDR3 DNA: TGTGCCAGCAGTGAAGACCAGGGGTGGACTGAAGCTTTCTTT
CDR3 protein: CASSEDQGWTEAFF

V gene: TRBV19
D gene: -
clone size: -
J gene: TRBJ2-7
CDR3 DNA: TGTGCCAGTAGTATCCAGGGGCCCCCAACCGAGCAGTACTTC
CDR3 protein: CASSIQGPPTEQYF

V gene: TRBV6-6
D gene: TRBD1
clone size: -
J gene: TRBJ1-5
CDR3 DNA: TGTGCCAGCAGTCAGGGACAGGGGGCTGGTAGCAATCAGCCCCAGCATTTT
CDR3 protein: CASSQGQGAGSNQPQHF

V gene: TRBV19
D gene: TRBD1
clone size: -
J gene: TRBJ2-3
CDR3 DNA: TGTGCCAGCAAGAGACCGGGACAGGGGTCCACAGATACGCAGTATTTT
CDR3 protein: CASKRPGQGSTDTQYF

V gene: TRBV7-7
D gene: TRBD2
clone size: -
J gene: TRBJ2-1
CDR3 DNA: TGTGCTAGCAGCCCTGCGGGGGGCACCTTATACAATGAGCAGTTCTTC
CDR3 protein: CASSPAGGTLYNEQFF

V gene: TRBV5-1
D gene: -
clone size: -
J gene: TRBJ2-5
CDR3 DNA: TGCGCCAGCAACCTGCAGGGGCGGCAAGAGACCCAGTACTTC
CDR3 protein: CASNLQGRQETQYF

V gene: TRBV13
D gene: TRBD1
clone size: -
J gene: TRBJ2-3
CDR3 DNA: TGTGCCAGCAGCTCCGGACAGGGCATCGGTACGCAGTATTTT
CDR3 protein: CASSSGQGIGTQYF

V gene: TRBV7-2
D gene: -
clone size: -
J gene: TRBJ1-4
CDR3 DNA: TGTGCCAGCAGCTTAGGAGCGAGTGAAAAACTGTTTTTT
CDR3 protein: CASSLGASEKLFF

V gene: TRBV11-3
D gene: -
clone size: once
J gene: TRBJ1-3
CDR3 DNA: TGTGCCAGCAGCTATACATATTCAGGGATCGGGCGCGGAAACACCATATATTTT
CDR3 protein: CASSYTYSGIGRGNTIYF

V gene: TRBV9
D gene: TRBD1
clone size: -
J gene: TRBJ1-4
CDR3 DNA: TGTGCCAGCAGCGCCTCACAGGGGTTTAATGAAAAACTGTTTTTT
CDR3 protein: CASSASQGFNEKLFF

V gene: TRBV7-6
D gene: TRBD1
clone size: -
J gene: TRBJ1-3
CDR3 DNA: TGTGCCAGCAGCCCGAACAGGGGCCCTGGAAACACCATATATTTT
CDR3 protein: CASSPNRGPGNTIYF

V gene: TRBV5-4
D gene: TRBD1
clone size: few
J gene: TRBJ1-1
CDR3 DNA: TGTGCCAGCAGGCTACAGGGGGCGCACACTGAAGCTTTCTTT
CDR3 protein: CASRLQGAHTEAFF

V gene: TRBV21-1
D gene: -
clone size: -
J gene: TRBJ1-5
CDR3 DNA: TGTGCCAGCAGCACCCTCGATGGGGGGGCAGGTCAGCCCCAGCATTTT
CDR3 protein: CASSTLDGGAGQPQHF

V gene: TRBV19
D gene: TRBD1
clone size: -
J gene: TRBJ1-2
CDR3 DNA: TGTGCCAGTAGTTTGACGGCCGGGACAGGGGAGGTCTACACCTTC
CDR3 protein: CASSLTAGTGEVYTF

V gene: TRBV4-1
D gene: -
clone size: -
J gene: TRBJ1-3
CDR3 DNA: TGCGCCAGCAGCCAGGGGGGACTGAACTCTGGAAACACCATATATTTT
CDR3 protein: CASSQGGLNSGNTIYF

V gene: TRBV18
D gene: TRBD1
clone size: -
J gene: TRBJ2-3
CDR3 DNA: TGTGCCAGCTCACCCGGACAGGGGGCAGCTAGCACAGATACGCAGTATTTT
CDR3 protein: CASSPGQGAASTDTQYF

V gene: TRBV19
D gene: TRBD1
clone size: -
J gene: TRBJ1-5
CDR3 DNA: TGTGCCAGCTGGGGGACAGGCTCCCGATTTAGCAATCAGCCCCAGCATTTT
CDR3 protein: CASWGTGSRFSNQPQHF

V gene: TRBV4-2
D gene: TRBD2
clone size: -
J gene: TRBJ2-1
CDR3 DNA: TGTGCCAGCAGCCAAGACCTAGCGGGGGGGTACAATGAGCAGTTCTTC
CDR3 protein: CASSQDLAGGYNEQFF

V gene: TRBV15
D gene: -
clone size: -
J gene: TRBJ1-5
CDR3 DNA: TGTGCCACCAGCGACGGGACTATGGGTTCGTGGTTCCGCGGCCCCAATCAGCCCCAGCATTTT
CDR3 protein: CATSDGTMGSWFRGPNQPQHF

V gene: TRBV5-4
D gene: TRBD2
clone size: -
J gene: TRBJ2-7
CDR3 DNA: TGTGCCAGCAGCCCGGGGGACGGGGGGGGCGCGTTCTACGAGCAGTACTTC
CDR3 protein: CASSPGDGGGAFYEQYF

V gene: TRBV9
D gene: -
clone size: -
J gene: TRBJ2-1
CDR3 DNA: TGTGCCAGCAGCGGAAGGGTCGGAGGCTACAATGAGCAGTTCTTC
CDR3 protein: CASSGRVGGYNEQFF

V gene: TRBV12-3/TRBV12-4
D gene: -
clone size: -
J gene: TRBJ1-5
CDR3 DNA: TGTGCCAGCAGTTCATTTCAGCCCCAGCATTTT
CDR3 protein: CASSSFQPQHF

V gene: TRBV15
D gene: TRBD1
clone size: -
J gene: TRBJ2-3
CDR3 DNA: TGTGCCACCAGCAGACTTGGGGACAGGGGTAAAACAGATACGCAGTATTTT
CDR3 protein: CATSRLGDRGKTDTQYF

V gene: TRBV6-2/TRBV6-3
D gene: -
clone size: once
J gene: TRBJ1-4
CDR3 DNA: TGTGCCAGCAGCCAGACCTCCCAGCGGACTAATGAAAAACTGTTTTTT
CDR3 protein: CASSQTSQRTNEKLFF

V gene: TRBV11-1
D gene: -
clone size: -
J gene: TRBJ2-5
CDR3 DNA: TGTGCCAGCAGCTTAGTCAGGGGCGCAGAGGGAGAGACCCAGTACTTC
CDR3 protein: CASSLVRGAEGETQYF

V gene: TRBV5-4
D gene: TRBD1
clone size: -
J gene: TRBJ1-3
CDR3 DNA: TGTGCCAGCAGCTGGGGAGGGGGACAGGGGCCCCTCGGAAACACCATATATTTT
CDR3 protein: CASSWGGGQGPLGNTIYF

V gene: TRBV25-1
D gene: -
clone size: -
J gene: TRBJ2-3
CDR3 DNA: TGTGCCAGCAGTGACCCCCCCGGTGGAGGGAGGTGGACAGATACGCAGTATTTT
CDR3 protein: CASSDPPGGGRWTDTQYF

V gene: TRBV6-5
D gene: -
clone size: -
J gene: TRBJ1-6
CDR3 DNA: TGTGCCAGCAGTTCCGCGACAGAGTCCTATAATTCACCCCTCCACTTT
CDR3 protein: CASSSATESYNSPLHF

V gene: TRBV3-1/TRBV3-2
D gene: TRBD1
clone size: -
J gene: TRBJ1-5
CDR3 DNA: TGTGCCAGCAGCCATATTTTGGACCTCCGGGACAGGGGACCGCATCAGCCCCAGCATTTT
CDR3 protein: CASSHILDLRDRGPHQPQHF

V gene: TRBV11-1
D gene: TRBD1
clone size: -
J gene: TRBJ2-7
CDR3 DNA: TGTGCCAGCAGCCGAGGGACAGGGGGGTACGAGCAGTACTTC
CDR3 protein: CASSRGTGGYEQYF

V gene: TRBV19
D gene: TRBD1
clone size: -
J gene: TRBJ2-3
CDR3 DNA: TGTGCCAGTGGGAGACAGGGTTTGGTGGATACGCAGTATTTT
CDR3 protein: CASGRQGLVDTQYF

V gene: TRBV7-2
D gene: -
clone size: -
J gene: TRBJ2-1
CDR3 DNA: TGTGCCAGCAGCTTAGCCGACGGCGGGCATGAGCAGTTCTTC
CDR3 protein: CASSLADGGHEQFF

V gene: TRBV5-5
D gene: -
clone size: -
J gene: TRBJ1-6
CDR3 DNA: TGTGCCAGCAGCGTGGATCCATTTTATAATTCACCCCTCCACTTT
CDR3 protein: CASSVDPFYNSPLHF

V gene: TRBV7-2
D gene: TRBD1
clone size: -
J gene: TRBJ2-7
CDR3 DNA: TGTGCCAGCAGCCCGAGACAGGGGATGAACTACGAGCAGTACTTC
CDR3 protein: CASSPRQGMNYEQYF

V gene: TRBV27
D gene: TRBD1
clone size: once
J gene: TRBJ1-4
CDR3 DNA: TGTGCCAGCAGTTTAACCCAGGGGGCGATTTTAAGGGAAAAACTGTTTTTT
CDR3 protein: CASSLTQGAILREKLFF

V gene: TRBV7-2
D gene: TRBD1
clone size: once
J gene: TRBJ1-4
CDR3 DNA: TGTGCCAGCAGCCCGAGGACAGGGGGGGACCTTGGAAAACTGTTTTTT
CDR3 protein: CASSPRTGGDLGKLFF

V gene: TRBV28
D gene: TRBD1
clone size: once
J gene: TRBJ2-3
CDR3 DNA: TGTGCCAGCAGTTCGGGACAGGGAACGGGTACGCAGTATTTT
CDR3 protein: CASSSGQGTGTQYF

V gene: TRBV3-1/TRBV3-2
D gene: TRBD2
clone size: -
J gene: TRBJ2-5
CDR3 DNA: TGTGCCAGCAGCCCCGGTCGTTGGAAGCGGGGGTTAGAGACCCAGTACTTC
CDR3 protein: CASSPGRWKRGLETQYF

V gene: TRBV4-1
D gene: TRBD1
clone size: few
J gene: TRBJ1-2
CDR3 DNA: TGCGCCAGCAGCCAAAACAGGGGGTTGAACTATGGCTACACCTTC
CDR3 protein: CASSQNRGLNYGYTF

V gene: TRBV7-2
D gene: TRBD2
clone size: few
J gene: TRBJ2-4
CDR3 DNA: TGTGCCAGCAGCCCAGGGACTAGCGGGGGGCAGAACATTCAGTACTTC
CDR3 protein: CASSPGTSGGQNIQYF

V gene: TRBV4-3
D gene: -
clone size: -
J gene: TRBJ2-7
CDR3 DNA: TGCGCCAGCAGCCAAGGATCCGGGGGTCGGCAGTACTTC
CDR3 protein: CASSQGSGGRQYF